A selection of T cell receptor beta chains follows, all from one sample in a study of T cell responses to AZD1222 COVID-19 vaccine. The repertoire was sequenced with immunoSEQ multiplex PCR; TCRdb's copy has only in-frame clones and lacks some. The data contain about 100,000 clones, around 91% of them singletons. Sample: peripheral blood, taken on day 0 of AZD1222 vaccination. Source of these receptors: an adult in good health. Both conserved end residues are part of each CDR3. A D gene is named only where the DNA matches it firmly.

D,J,V,CDR3,DNA
TRBD1,TRBJ2-7,TRBV7-2,CASSLAGQGSYEQYF,TGTGCCAGCAGCTTAGCGGGACAGGGATCCTACGAGCAGTACTTC
TRBD1,TRBJ1-4,TRBV2,CASRLHPTGGNEKLFF,TGTGCCAGCAGGTTACATCCAACAGGGGGCAATGAAAAACTGTTTTTT
NA,TRBJ2-3,TRBV7-2,CASSLDRQGGADTQYF,TGTGCCAGCAGCTTAGATCGACAGGGAGGGGCAGATACGCAGTATTTT
NA,TRBJ2-5,TRBV9,CASSPSPSKETQYF,TGTGCCAGCAGCCCCTCTCCTAGTAAAGAGACCCAGTACTTC
NA,TRBJ1-4,TRBV9,CASSVVPGFSEKLFF,TGTGCCAGCAGCGTAGTACCAGGTTTCAGTGAAAAACTGTTTTTT
NA,TRBJ2-3,TRBV7-2,CASSLDRRSFDTQYF,TGTGCCAGCAGCTTAGATCGGCGGTCGTTCGATACGCAGTATTTT
TRBD2,TRBJ2-3,TRBV12-3/TRBV12-4,CASSNSGGAQYF,TGTGCCAGCAGTAATAGCGGGGGGGCGCAGTATTTT
TRBD2,TRBJ2-2,TRBV5-1,CASSILAGGAGELFF,TGCGCCAGCAGCATACTAGCGGGGGGTGCCGGGGAGCTGTTTTTT
TRBD1,TRBJ1-2,TRBV4-3,CASSQDYGDRGFGGYTF,TGCGCCAGCAGCCAAGATTACGGGGACAGGGGGTTTGGTGGCTACACCTTC
NA,TRBJ1-1,TRBV5-8,CASRPEQGSEAFF,TGTGCCAGCAGGCCTGAACAGGGATCTGAAGCTTTCTTT
NA,TRBJ1-6,TRBV9,CASSVSGTYGSPLHF,TGTGCCAGCAGCGTATCCGGGACTTATGGTTCACCCCTCCACTTT
TRBD1,TRBJ2-1,TRBV5-1,CASSLPGTGGNEQFF,TGCGCCAGCAGCTTGCCCGGGACAGGGGGCAATGAGCAGTTCTTC